One and the same sample provided the 10 T cell receptor beta chains below, sequenced in a study of cytomegalovirus exposure and HLA in healthy donors. Some clones are missing from TCRdb's copy, which holds only in-frame ones; the method was immunoSEQ multiplex PCR. Of 200,000 to 250,000 clones in the sample, approximately 80% were seen once. The material sequenced was PBMCs. The receptor source for this set is a woman aged 25 to 39 in good health and CMV-seropositive.

The CDR3 DNA reads as TGCGCCAGCAGCTTCGACAGGGGGAAATACAATGAGCAGTTCTTC. Translation: CASSFDRGKYNEQFF. The V and J genes are TRBV5-1 and TRBJ2-1; 9 bases fit TRBD1. Unmatched junction bases numbered 4, after V lost 2 bases and J lost 4 bases. The length of the CDR3 is 15 residues. Per germline, CDR1 SGHRS and CDR2 YFSETQ.

The chain is built from TRBV10-3 and TRBJ1-1; 7 bases match TRBD1. CDR1 and CDR2 (germline): ENHRY, SYGVKD. The CDR3 spans 14 residues. Trimming cost V 6 bases and J 4 bases; bases outside gene matches: 8. CDR3 sequence: CAISEAQGGTEAFF. CDR3 nucleotides: TGTGCCATCAGCGAGGCCCAGGGGGGCACTGAAGCTTTCTTT.

The chain couples TRBV29-1 to TRBJ2-7; D may be TRBD1 (6 bases). The germline CDR1 and CDR2 sequences are SQVTM and ANQGSEA. The CDR3 has 14 residues. The germline V and J ends were trimmed by 5 bases and 0 bases, with 14 bases remaining between them. Here the CDR3 reads CSVTPPGASYEQYF. Here the CDR3 DNA reads TGCAGCGTTACCCCCCCAGGGGCCTCCTACGAGCAGTACTTC.

The chain carries TRBV6-5 and TRBJ2-3, with 8 bases that match TRBD1. The length of the CDR3 is 15 residues. The germline gives CDR1 MNHEY, CDR2 SVGAGI. Unmatched junction bases numbered 8, after V lost 6 bases and J lost 3 bases. The CDR3 here is CASRNGDRRTDTQYF. The DNA of the CDR3 is TGTGCCAGCAGGAATGGGGACAGGAGAACAGATACGCAGTATTTT.

The gene calls are TRBV5-1 and TRBJ2-3, with 12 bases identical to TRBD2. Germline assignment: CDR1 SGHRS and CDR2 YFSETQ. CDR3 length: 19 residues. V gave up 5 bases and J gave up 4 bases; unmatched junction bases: 17. DNA of the CDR3: TGCGCCAGCAGTTACCCTACTAGCGGGAGGCCCGACGTTCCAGATACGCAGTATTTT. This translates into CASSYPTSGRPDVPDTQYF.

The rearrangement uses TRBV9 and TRBJ2-3, with TRBD2 matching 10 bases. V was clipped by 6 bases and J by 4 bases; unmatched bases: 8. The CDR3 length is 15 residues. The germline V gene encodes CDR1 SGDLS and CDR2 YYNGEE. The CDR3 reads CASTSGRASSDTQYF. In nucleotides, the CDR3 is TGTGCCAGCACCAGCGGGAGGGCCTCGTCAGATACGCAGTATTTT.

This clone occurred a few times. The gene calls are TRBV2 and TRBJ2-5; 9 bases fit TRBD1. With V trimmed by 4 bases and J by 5 bases, 5 bases remained unmatched. This CDR3 is 14 amino acids long. Looked up from germline, CDR1 is SNHLY and CDR2 is FYNNEI. In nucleotides, the CDR3 is TGTGCCAGCAGTGGATCGACAGGGGGGGAGACCCAGTACTTC. It is translated as CASSGSTGGETQYF.

DNA of the CDR3: TGTGCCAGCAGCTTAGCGATTTTGGCCTACGAGCAGTACTTC. Translation gives CASSLAILAYEQYF. V is TRBV7-2 and J is TRBJ2-7; D gene uncertain. The V end was cut by 0 bases, the J end by 2 bases, with 8 bases between. Germline V lookup: CDR1 SGHTA, CDR2 FQGNSA. This CDR3 comprises 14 residues.

The CDR3 nucleotides are TGTGCCAGCCAGAGCGGGGGGACCAATCAGCCCCAGCATTTT. It encodes CASQSGGTNQPQHF. This chain links TRBV7-9 with TRBJ1-5; possible D gene TRBD1, 5 bases. Trimming stripped 8 bases from V and 3 bases from J, with 14 bases between. Germline V gives CDR1 SEHNR, CDR2 FQNEAQ (reference sequence). The CDR3 has 14 residues.

V usage is TRBV10-3 and J usage is TRBJ2-3; D is ambiguous. The germline V and J ends were trimmed by 6 bases and 1 base, with 11 bases remaining between them. The germline V gene encodes CDR1 ENHRY and CDR2 SYGVKD. This CDR3 has 14 residues. Here the CDR3 reads CAISLSTGTDTQYF. CDR3 bases: TGTGCCATCAGCCTTTCTACTGGCACAGATACGCAGTATTTT.